Each of the 7 T cell receptor beta chains below was sequenced from the same sample in a study of blood T cell repertoires in COVID-19. Using immunoSEQ multiplex PCR, the repertoire was profiled, and TCRdb retains in-frame clones only, with some absent. The data show tens of thousands of clones, 84% seen once. Material: peripheral blood. The receptors originated from a man between 50 and 59 years old with COVID-19, enrolled during active disease.

This clone was seen a handful of times. The chain combines TRBV5-1 with TRBJ2-2; D remains unclear. Per the germline V gene, CDR1 is SGHRS and CDR2 is YFSETQ. The V and J ends lost 0 bases and 7 bases respectively, with 4 bases between them. CDR3 length: 12 residues. The CDR3 reads CASSLASGELFF. CDR3 DNA: TGCGCCAGCAGCTTGGCGAGCGGGGAGCTGTTTTTT.

This clone was found once. The CDR3, as DNA: TGTGCCAGCAGCCCGCGGACAGGCCTGAGGACCCAGTACTTC. It is translated as CASSPRTGLRTQYF. The chain recombines TRBV3-1 (or the pseudogene TRBV3-2) with TRBJ2-5; TRBD1 agrees at 7 bases. Germline CDR1 and CDR2: LGHDT and YNNKEL (reference sequence). The CDR3 has 14 amino acids. Trimming cost V 4 bases and J 7 bases; bases outside gene matches: 9.

This chain connects TRBV2 to TRBJ2-1, with a possible D match to TRBD1 (5 bases). The CDR3 sequence is 14 residues long. The germline CDR1 and CDR2 sequences are SNHLY and FYNNEI. Trimming took off 5 bases at V and 5 bases at J, with 13 bases between the two ends. The CDR3 protein is CASSRSQGNNEQFF. DNA for the CDR3: TGTGCCAGCAGTAGATCCCAGGGTAACAATGAGCAGTTCTTC.

The chain has TRBV11-1 and TRBJ2-7, with TRBD2 as a possible D gene (5 bases). CDR1 SGHAT and CDR2 FQDESV come from the germline V gene (reference sequence). Trimming shortened V by 3 bases and J by 4 bases, and 10 bases separated the two germline ends. The CDR3 consists of 13 residues. Written as DNA, the CDR3 is TGTGCCAGCAGCTTTGGGAGTACATACGAGCAGTACTTC. Translated: CASSFGSTYEQYF.

This clone has only a few counts. The chain recombines TRBV3-1 (or the pseudogene TRBV3-2) with TRBJ1-5; 8 bases fit TRBD1. The V gene's germline CDR1 is LGHDT and CDR2 YNNKEL (reference sequence). V lost 1 base to trimming and J lost 7 bases; unmatched junction nucleotides: 6. The CDR3 loop spans 15 amino acids. CDR3 bases: TGTGCCAGCAGCCAAGGATACAGGGGGGGGCAGCCCCAGCATTTT. Translation: CASSQGYRGGQPQHF.

V gene TRBV2 combines with J gene TRBJ1-1; a possible D gene is TRBD1 (6 bases). Trimming left V 8 bases short and J 1 base short, with 32 bases between. The CDR3 contains 20 residues. Germline CDR1 reads SNHLY; CDR2 reads FYNNEI. The CDR3 spells CASSGLTDLVQGWGNTEAFF. The CDR3 coding sequence is TGTGCCAGCTCTGGACTTACCGACCTCGTACAGGGATGGGGGAACACTGAAGCTTTCTTT.

The chain combines TRBV4-1 with TRBJ2-3; 8 bases are a match to TRBD2. CDR3 length: 16 amino acids. From germline, CDR1 is MGHRA and CDR2 YSYEKL. J lost 0 bases, V lost 1 base, and 3 bases had no gene match. CDR3 bases: TGCGCCAGCAGCCAAGTTCCTAGCGGGAGCACAGATACGCAGTATTTT. It is translated as CASSQVPSGSTDTQYF.